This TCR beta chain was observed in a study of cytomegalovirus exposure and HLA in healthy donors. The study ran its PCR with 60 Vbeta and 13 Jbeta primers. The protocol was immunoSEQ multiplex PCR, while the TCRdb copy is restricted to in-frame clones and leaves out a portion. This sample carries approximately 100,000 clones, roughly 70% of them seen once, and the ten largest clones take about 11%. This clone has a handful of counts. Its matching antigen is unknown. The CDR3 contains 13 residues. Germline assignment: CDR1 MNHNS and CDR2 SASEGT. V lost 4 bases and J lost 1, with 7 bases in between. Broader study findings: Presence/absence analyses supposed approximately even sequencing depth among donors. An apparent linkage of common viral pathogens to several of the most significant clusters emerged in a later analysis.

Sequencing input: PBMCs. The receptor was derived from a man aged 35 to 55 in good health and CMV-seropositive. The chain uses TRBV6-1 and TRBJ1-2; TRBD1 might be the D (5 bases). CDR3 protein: CASSARGNYGYTF. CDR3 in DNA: TGTGCCAGCAGTGCAAGGGGTAACTATGGCTACACCTTC.